The TCR beta chain described here comes from a study of response to subunit inactivated influenza vaccine (dated by TCRdb to the late 2010s). About the investigation overall: To follow how T cells responded to a trivalent subunit inactivated influenza vaccine, the researchers relied on deep quantitative profiling of the T cell receptor repertoire. The investigation overall reported the following: It was suggested by the authors that each seasonal influenza vaccination may recruit only a limited number of new T cells.

The junction shows trimming of 5 bases on V and 7 bases on J, plus 22 bases between the germline ends. The CDR3 contains 15 residues, cysteine and phenylalanine counted. Only CDR3 DNA is held: 45 bases, read in frame from base 1. The germline V gene sets CDR1 to SGHRS and CDR2 to YFSETQ. As regards this clonotype: It lacks a known antigen. No base quality values were provided; no much bigger clone lies one nucleotide off.

The library was obtained by RT-PCR. Sequencing was performed on an Illumina HiSeq 2500. TCRdb's own reprocessing of the public reads used fastp at Q25 and MiXCR and kept productive beta chains. Each entry is one CDR3 protein sequence, shown with its most common DNA and genes. Recorded for this sample are under 800,000 distinct CDR3 sequences; approximately 15% of them occurred a single time. Around 6.5% of the sample lies in the top ten. The chain couples TRBV5-1 to TRBJ2-7, and possibly TRBD2, on 5 matching bases. The sequenced sample was PBMCs from blood, obtained 14 to 15 days before vaccination. The TCR was taken from a man between 45 and 60 years old who received an inactivated influenza vaccine. Donor details come from another sample of the same person, matched by shared clones. In nucleotide form, the sequence is TGCGCCAGCAGACGTACACTAGGACCAGGCGGGGAGCAGTACTTC. This codes for CASRRTLGPGGEQYF.